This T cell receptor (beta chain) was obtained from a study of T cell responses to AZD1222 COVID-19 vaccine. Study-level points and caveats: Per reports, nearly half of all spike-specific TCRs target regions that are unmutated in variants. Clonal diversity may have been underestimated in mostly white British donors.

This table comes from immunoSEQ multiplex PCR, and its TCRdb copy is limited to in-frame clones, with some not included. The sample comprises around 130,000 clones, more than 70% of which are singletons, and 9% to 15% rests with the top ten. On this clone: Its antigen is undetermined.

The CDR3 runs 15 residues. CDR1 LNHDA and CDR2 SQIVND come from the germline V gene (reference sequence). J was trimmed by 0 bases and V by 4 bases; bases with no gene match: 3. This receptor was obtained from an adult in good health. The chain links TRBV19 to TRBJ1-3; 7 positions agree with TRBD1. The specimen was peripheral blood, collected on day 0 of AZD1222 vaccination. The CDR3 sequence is CASSKDRNSGNTIYF. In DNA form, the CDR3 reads TGTGCCAGTAGTAAGGACAGGAACTCTGGAAACACCATATATTTT.